The entry below gives a single TCR beta chain sequence along with its context. Antigen unknown. The data are from a study of Graves' ophthalmopathy and Graves' hyperthyroidism. General study findings and limits: The majority of expanded thyroid clonotypes above 0.001 frequency also occurred in blood. It was with roughly 71% sensitivity and around 75% specificity that the model predicted ophthalmopathy progression.

From RNA, the CDR3 regions of TCR beta chains were amplified and sequenced. Investigators did first-round RT-PCR with HTBI primers, then second-round multiplex PCR. MiXCR, run by TCRdb on the multiplex PCR reads, gives a single entry per CDR3 protein. The profile shows almost 750,000 distinct CDR3 sequences, approximately 40% of them singletons. Deletions cut 6 bases from V and 0 bases from J, with 14 bases between. CDR1 is MGHDK, CDR2 SYGVNS, per germline. The CDR3 totals 16 residues. This sequence joins TRBV25-1 and TRBJ2-2, with TRBD1 as a possible D gene (6 bases). The sequencing sample was made of peripheral blood. This TCR derives from an adult man with Graves' ophthalmopathy. The CDR3 sequence is CASSPPGHTNTGELFF. The CDR3 DNA is TGTGCCAGCAGCCCCCCGGGACACACGAACACCGGGGAGCTGTTTTTT.